The 23 T cell receptor beta chains below come from one sample, sequenced in a study of cytomegalovirus exposure and HLA in healthy donors. Researchers ran the PCR with 60 Vbeta and 13 Jbeta primers. Sequencing was performed with immunoSEQ multiplex PCR; in TCRdb, only in-frame clones are kept and a portion is missing. The table shows around 100,000 clones, with about four fifths occurring only once. Sequencing input: PBMCs. These receptors were taken from a man aged 30 to 39 in good health and CMV-seropositive.

The J gene is TRBJ2-5, the V gene TRBV7-9; D gene unclear. The CDR3 sequence is 14 residues long. V was trimmed by 1 base and J by 5 bases, leaving 11 bases between them. Germline V lookup: CDR1 SEHNR, CDR2 FQNEAQ (reference sequence). CDR3 sequence reads: CASSLGGGRETQYF. The CDR3 nucleotides are TGTGCCAGCAGCTTAGGAGGTGGAAGGGAGACCCAGTACTTC.

This clone has only a few counts. V and J are TRBV29-1 and TRBJ1-2, with D possibly TRBD1 on 6 matching bases. Trimming left V 1 base short and J 4 bases short, with 10 bases between. This CDR3 has 13 residues. Per the germline V gene, CDR1 is SQVTM and CDR2 is ANQGSEA. In nucleotides, the CDR3 is TGCAGCGTTGAAGTCAGGGGCCTCTATGGCTACACCTTC. Its protein is CSVEVRGLYGYTF.

The CDR3 nucleotides read TGTGCCAGCAGTGATCGGGGGGGGTGGCAAGAGACCCAGTACTTC. Its protein product is CASSDRGGWQETQYF. The V gene is TRBV2, the J gene TRBJ2-5; TRBD2 agrees at 8 bases. Per the germline V gene, CDR1 is SNHLY and CDR2 is FYNNEI. The CDR3 length is 15 residues. V shed 3 bases, J shed 2 bases, and the junction held 5 bases outside the gene matches.

The chain recombines TRBV5-1 with TRBJ2-3; D perhaps matches TRBD1 (5 bases). This CDR3 is 12 amino acids long. Trimming pared 4 bases from V and 5 bases from J, leaving 8 bases between. Germline CDR1 SGHRS, CDR2 YFSETQ. For the CDR3, the DNA is TGCGCCAGCAGCCTAAGGGGAGATACGCAGTATTTT. Residues: CASSLRGDTQYF.

J is TRBJ2-3 and V is TRBV15, with 9 bases fitting TRBD2. With V trimmed by 0 bases and J by 3 bases, 7 bases remained unmatched. CDR3 length: 17 amino acids. Germline V gene sequence: CDR1 LNHNV, CDR2 YYDKDF (reference sequence). The CDR3 DNA follows: TGTGCCACCAGCAGAGATAACAGCGGGGGGAAAACAGATACGCAGTATTTT. This codes for CATSRDNSGGKTDTQYF.

This chain uses TRBV19 with TRBJ1-2; D unclear. Trimming shortened V by 5 bases and J by 3 bases, and 7 bases separated the two germline ends. Germline V gene sequence: CDR1 LNHDA, CDR2 SQIVND (reference sequence). The CDR3 is made up of 12 amino acids. DNA for the CDR3: TGTGCCAGTAGTGAGTCGGACTATGGCTACACCTTC. It encodes CASSESDYGYTF.

The V gene is TRBV6-5, the J gene TRBJ2-2; TRBD2 is a possible D gene (6 bases). The germline V gene encodes CDR1 MNHEY and CDR2 SVGAGI. With 6 bases removed from V and 2 bases from J, the gap between germline ends came to 13 bases. The CDR3 sequence is 15 residues long. The CDR3 reads CASRNGDFNTGELFF. Here the CDR3 DNA reads TGTGCCAGCAGAAATGGGGACTTTAACACCGGGGAGCTGTTTTTT.

The chain employs TRBV5-6 and TRBJ1-1; 8 bases map to TRBD1. J was trimmed by 7 bases and V by 1 base; bases with no gene match: 9. CDR1 and CDR2 (germline): SGHDT, YYEEEE. This CDR3 comprises 15 residues. The CDR3 spells CASSLQDREFREAFF. Written as DNA, the CDR3 is TGTGCCAGCAGCTTGCAGGACAGGGAGTTTCGTGAAGCTTTCTTT.

The J gene is TRBJ2-2, the V gene TRBV4-1; 8 positions match TRBD1. Germline-derived CDR1 and CDR2 are MGHRA and YSYEKL. With 3 bases clipped from V and 8 bases from J, the junction kept 5 bases outside the gene matches. This CDR3 is built from 14 residues. The CDR3 bases are TGCGCCAGCAGCCACGGACAGGGTAAAGGGGAGCTGTTTTTT. Amino acids: CASSHGQGKGELFF.

In its sample, this clone was seen once. The V and J genes are TRBV5-1 and TRBJ2-7, with 7 bases matching TRBD1. V shed 2 bases, J shed 4 bases, and the junction held 6 bases outside the gene matches. The CDR3 runs to 14 residues. CDR1 is SGHRS and CDR2 is YFSETQ in the germline V gene. The chain's CDR3 is CASSLQGTSYEQYF. As DNA, the CDR3 is TGCGCCAGCAGCTTACAGGGGACGTCGTACGAGCAGTACTTC.

The chain employs TRBV7-2 and TRBJ1-1, with D hard to call. Germline V lookup: CDR1 SGHTA, CDR2 FQGNSA. Trimming stripped 3 bases from V and 1 base from J, with 6 bases between. This CDR3 region has 13 residues. In DNA, the CDR3 is TGTGCCAGCAGCTTTCTCTGGAACACTGAAGCTTTCTTT. It is translated as CASSFLWNTEAFF.

The rearrangement joins TRBV5-6 to TRBJ2-4; 8 bases match TRBD1. The CDR3 is 18 residues long. The V gene end was trimmed by 1 base and the J gene end by 0 bases; junction bases not matched to a gene: 9. CDR1 is SGHDT and CDR2 is YYEEEE in the germline V gene. The CDR3 here is CASSLQVQGAGAKNIQYF. The CDR3 nucleotides read TGTGCCAGCAGCTTGCAGGTTCAGGGGGCTGGAGCCAAAAACATTCAGTACTTC.

The V call is TRBV13, the J call TRBJ1-6, with a weak D call TRBD1 (5 bases). In germline, CDR1 is PRHDT, CDR2 FYEKMQ (reference sequence). CDR3 length: 16 residues. The V gene lost 5 bases and the J gene lost 5 bases, with 16 bases spanning the gap. The CDR3 DNA sequence: TGTGCCAGCAGCCTCGCGGGGGGGGGAAATAATTCACCCCTCCACTTT. Its protein product is CASSLAGGGNNSPLHF.

The chain links TRBV19 to TRBJ2-3; 10 bases fit TRBD2. The CDR3 contains 15 residues. Germline CDR1 LNHDA, CDR2 SQIVND (reference sequence). The V segment lost 3 bases and the J segment 4 bases; nucleotides outside the gene matches: 4. As DNA, the CDR3 is TGTGCCAGTAGTATGCTAGCGGGAGCCGCAGATACGCAGTATTTT. Amino acid sequence: CASSMLAGAADTQYF.

The V gene is TRBV29-1, the J gene TRBJ2-3, with D possibly matching TRBD2 (7 bases). The CDR3 sequence is 15 residues long. Trimming removed 3 bases at V and 4 bases at J, with 17 bases between. Germline V gene lookup returns CDR1 SQVTM and CDR2 ANQGSEA. CDR3 region: CSVEGGGASADTQYF. The CDR3 coding sequence is TGCAGCGTTGAGGGTGGGGGGGCTAGCGCAGATACGCAGTATTTT.

V is TRBV18 and J is TRBJ2-7; no definite D call. This CDR3 comprises 14 residues. Germline values: CDR1 KGHSH, CDR2 LQKENI. V was cut by 1 base and J by 7 bases, with 14 bases left in between. The DNA for the CDR3 is TGTGCCAGCTCACCACGGACCAGCTCTGGGGAGCAGTACGTC. Protein: CASSPRTSSGEQYV.

This clone has only a few counts. The chain joins TRBV6-1 to TRBJ1-6, with no clear D. The CDR3 spans 17 residues. Trimming took 0 bases from V and 0 from J, leaving 9 bases between them. Germline-derived CDR1 and CDR2 are MNHNS and SASEGT. CDR3 sequence reads: CASSEAGLSSYNSPLHF. In DNA, the CDR3 is TGTGCCAGCAGTGAAGCGGGCCTAAGCTCCTATAATTCACCCCTCCACTTT.

The chain links TRBV7-2 to TRBJ2-1; 8 bases map to TRBD1. The CDR3 covers 16 residues. The V and J ends lost 1 base and 7 bases, in that order; junction bases with no gene match: 9. From germline, CDR1 is SGHTA and CDR2 FQGNSA. For the CDR3, the DNA is TGTGCCAGCAGCTTAGAGGGGGCAGGGGGCGCGAATGAGCAGTTCTTC. It codes for CASSLEGAGGANEQFF.

The chain is built from TRBV5-4 and TRBJ2-1; 7 nucleotides align to TRBD1. J was trimmed by 4 bases and V by 3 bases; bases with no gene match: 7. Per the germline V gene, CDR1 is SGHNT and CDR2 is YYREEE (reference sequence). The CDR3 runs to 15 residues. In DNA, the CDR3 is TGTGCCAGCAGCTCGATGGGACAGCCTTACAATGAGCAGTTCTTC. This translates into CASSSMGQPYNEQFF.

This rearrangement joins TRBV10-2 to TRBJ2-3; 9 nucleotides align to TRBD1. Germline values: CDR1 WSHSY, CDR2 SAAADI. J lost 6 bases, V lost 8 bases, and 3 bases had no gene match. CDR3 size: 12 residues. This CDR3 is CASGQGRDTQYF. The DNA for the CDR3 is TGCGCCAGCGGACAGGGGAGGGATACGCAGTATTTT.

V gene TRBV18 combines with J gene TRBJ2-7, with 9 bases aligning to TRBD1. CDR1 and CDR2 from the germline V gene are KGHSH and LQKENI. Trimming cost V 3 bases and J 7 bases; bases outside gene matches: 13. CDR3 length equals 16 residues. CDR3 DNA sequence: TGTGCCAGCTCACCGTACCCCGGGACAGGGTATTCGGAGCAGTACTTC. It translates to CASSPYPGTGYSEQYF.

CDR3 sequence (DNA): TGTGCCAGCAGCTTAGTGGGGACAGCCTCTGGAAACACCATATATTTT. Protein product: CASSLVGTASGNTIYF. The genes are TRBV7-6 and TRBJ1-3; 7 nucleotides align to TRBD1. Per germline, CDR1 SGHVS and CDR2 FNYEAQ. V was pared by 1 base and J by 0 bases, with 3 bases of the junction left unmatched. The CDR3 has 16 residues.

A word on this clone: Compared with germline, one end of the junction differs, possibly owing to a read error. The rearrangement uses TRBV7-9 and TRBJ1-2; 7 bases match TRBD1. In germline, CDR1 is SEHNR, CDR2 FQNEAQ (reference sequence). The CDR3 totals 15 residues. The CDR3 is CSSSPRARGNYGYTF. CDR3 nucleotide sequence: TGTTCCAGCAGCCCCCGGGCCAGGGGGAACTATGGCTACACCTTC. Using reference TRBV7-9 and TRBJ1-2 for the parts outside the CDR3, the full variable domain is DTGVSQNPRHKITKRGQNVTFRCDPISEHNRLYWYRQTLGQGPEFLTYFQNEAQLEKSRLLSDRFSAERPKGSFSTLEIQRTEQGDSAMYLCSSSPRARGNYGYTFGSGTRLTVV.